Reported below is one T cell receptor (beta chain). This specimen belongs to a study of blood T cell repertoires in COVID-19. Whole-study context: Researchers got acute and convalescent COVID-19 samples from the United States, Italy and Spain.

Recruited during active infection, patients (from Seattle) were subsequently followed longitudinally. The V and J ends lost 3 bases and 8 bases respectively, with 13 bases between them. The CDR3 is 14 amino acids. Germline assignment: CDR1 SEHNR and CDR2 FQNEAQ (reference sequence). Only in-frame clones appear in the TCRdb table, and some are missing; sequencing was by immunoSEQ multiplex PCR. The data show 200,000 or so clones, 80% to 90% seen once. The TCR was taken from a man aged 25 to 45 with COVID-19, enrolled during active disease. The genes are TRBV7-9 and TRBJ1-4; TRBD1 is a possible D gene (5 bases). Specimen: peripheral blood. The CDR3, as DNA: TGTGCCAGCAGCTTTGGGCAGGGTGACGAAAAACTGTTTTTT. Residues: CASSFGQGDEKLFF.